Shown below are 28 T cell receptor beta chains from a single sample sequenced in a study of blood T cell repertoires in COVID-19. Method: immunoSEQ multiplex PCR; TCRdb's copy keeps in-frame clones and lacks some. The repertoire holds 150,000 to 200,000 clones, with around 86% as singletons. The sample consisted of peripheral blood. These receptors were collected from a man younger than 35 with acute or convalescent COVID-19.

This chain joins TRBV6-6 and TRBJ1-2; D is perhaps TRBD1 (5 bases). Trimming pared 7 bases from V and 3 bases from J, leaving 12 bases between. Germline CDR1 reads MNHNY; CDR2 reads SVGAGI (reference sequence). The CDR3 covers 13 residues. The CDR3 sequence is CASKSGKDYGYTF. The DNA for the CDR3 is TGTGCCAGCAAGTCAGGGAAAGACTATGGCTACACCTTC.

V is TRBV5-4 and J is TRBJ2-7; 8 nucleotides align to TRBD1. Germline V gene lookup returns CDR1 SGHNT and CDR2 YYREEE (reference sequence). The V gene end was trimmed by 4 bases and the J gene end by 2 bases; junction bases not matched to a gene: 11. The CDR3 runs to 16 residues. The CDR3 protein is CASSPSSRQGPYEQYF. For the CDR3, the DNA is TGTGCCAGCAGCCCCTCCAGTCGACAGGGGCCCTACGAGCAGTACTTC.

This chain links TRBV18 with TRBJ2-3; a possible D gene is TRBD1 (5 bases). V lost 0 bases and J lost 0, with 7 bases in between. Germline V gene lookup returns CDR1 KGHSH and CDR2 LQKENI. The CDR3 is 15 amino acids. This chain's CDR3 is CASSPPGLSTDTQYF. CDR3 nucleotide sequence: TGTGCCAGCTCACCACCGGGGCTCAGCACAGATACGCAGTATTTT.

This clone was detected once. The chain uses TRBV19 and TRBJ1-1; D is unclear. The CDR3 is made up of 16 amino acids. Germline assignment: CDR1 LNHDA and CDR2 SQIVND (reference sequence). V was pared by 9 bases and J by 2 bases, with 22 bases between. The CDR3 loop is CASNNRRQISNTEAFF. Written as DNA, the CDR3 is TGTGCCAGCAACAACCGGCGGCAGATATCTAACACTGAAGCTTTCTTT.

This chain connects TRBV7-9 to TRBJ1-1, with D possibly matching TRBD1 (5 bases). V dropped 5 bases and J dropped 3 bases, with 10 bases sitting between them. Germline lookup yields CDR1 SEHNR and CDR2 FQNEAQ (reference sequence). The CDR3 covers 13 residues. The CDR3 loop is CASSLLGDTEAFF. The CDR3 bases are TGTGCCAGCAGCCTCTTAGGGGACACTGAAGCTTTCTTT.

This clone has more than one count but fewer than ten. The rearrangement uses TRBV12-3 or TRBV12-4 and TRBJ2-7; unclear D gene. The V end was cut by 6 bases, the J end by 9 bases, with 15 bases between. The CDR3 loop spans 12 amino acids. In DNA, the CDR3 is TGTGCCAGCAGCACTATTAGCTTCGCGCAGTACTTC. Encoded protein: CASSTISFAQYF.

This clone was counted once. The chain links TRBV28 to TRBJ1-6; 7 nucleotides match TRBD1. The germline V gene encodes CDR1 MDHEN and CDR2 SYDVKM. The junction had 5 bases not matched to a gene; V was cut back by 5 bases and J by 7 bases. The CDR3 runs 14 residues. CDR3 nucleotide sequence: TGTGCCAGCAGTGAGGGACAGTTAAATTCACCCCTCCACTTT. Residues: CASSEGQLNSPLHF.

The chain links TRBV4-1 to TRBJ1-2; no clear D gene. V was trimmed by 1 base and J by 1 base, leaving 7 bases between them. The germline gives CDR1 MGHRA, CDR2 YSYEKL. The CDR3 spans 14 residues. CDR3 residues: CASSQARSNYGYTF. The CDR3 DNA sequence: TGCGCCAGCAGCCAAGCCCGGAGTAACTATGGCTACACCTTC.

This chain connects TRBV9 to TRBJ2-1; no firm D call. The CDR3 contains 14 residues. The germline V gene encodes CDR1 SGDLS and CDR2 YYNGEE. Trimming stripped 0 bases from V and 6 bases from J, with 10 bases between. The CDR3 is CASSVVDSANEQFF. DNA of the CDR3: TGTGCCAGCAGCGTAGTAGACTCCGCCAATGAGCAGTTCTTC.

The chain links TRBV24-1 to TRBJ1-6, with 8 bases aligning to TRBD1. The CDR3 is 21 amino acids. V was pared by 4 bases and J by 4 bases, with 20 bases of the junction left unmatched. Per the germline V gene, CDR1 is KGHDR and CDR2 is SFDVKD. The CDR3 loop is CATSDSRTGFRLYVYNSPLHF. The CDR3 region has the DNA TGTGCCACCAGTGACTCCCGGACAGGGTTTAGGTTATACGTTTATAATTCACCCCTCCACTTT.

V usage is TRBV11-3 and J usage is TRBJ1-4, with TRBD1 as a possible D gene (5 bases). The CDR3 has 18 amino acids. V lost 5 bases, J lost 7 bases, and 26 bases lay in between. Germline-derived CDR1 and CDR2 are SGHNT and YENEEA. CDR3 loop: CASSRPGKKSRNGEKLFF. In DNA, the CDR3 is TGTGCCAGCAGCCGACCAGGGAAAAAGAGCCGTAATGGTGAAAAACTGTTTTTT.

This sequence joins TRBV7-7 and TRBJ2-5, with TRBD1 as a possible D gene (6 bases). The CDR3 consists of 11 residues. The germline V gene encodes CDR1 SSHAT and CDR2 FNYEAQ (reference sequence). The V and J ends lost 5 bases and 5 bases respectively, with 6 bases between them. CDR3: CASSQGETQYF. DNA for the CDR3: TGTGCCAGCAGCCAGGGGGAGACCCAGTACTTC.

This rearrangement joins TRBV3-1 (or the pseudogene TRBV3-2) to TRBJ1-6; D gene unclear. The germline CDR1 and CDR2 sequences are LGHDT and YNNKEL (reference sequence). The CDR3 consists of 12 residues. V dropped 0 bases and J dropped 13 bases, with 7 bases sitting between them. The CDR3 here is CASSQDKRPLHF. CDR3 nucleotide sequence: TGTGCCAGCAGCCAAGATAAGAGGCCCCTCCACTTT.

The CDR3 coding sequence is TGCGCCAGCAGCTTGCAGGGAAGTCAGCCCCAGCATTTT. Protein product: CASSLQGSQPQHF. The J gene is TRBJ1-5, the V gene TRBV5-1; a weak D match, TRBD1 (5 bases). V shed 1 base and J shed 6 bases, with 8 bases lying between them. In germline, CDR1 is SGHRS, CDR2 YFSETQ. This CDR3 region has 13 residues. Filled out from reference TRBV5-1 and TRBJ1-5, the complete variable domain reads KAGVTQTPRYLIKTRGQQVTLSCSPISGHRSVSWYQQTPGQGLQFLFEYFSETQRNKGNFPGRFSGRQFSNSRSEMNVSTLELGDSALYLCASSLQGSQPQHFGDGTRLSIL.

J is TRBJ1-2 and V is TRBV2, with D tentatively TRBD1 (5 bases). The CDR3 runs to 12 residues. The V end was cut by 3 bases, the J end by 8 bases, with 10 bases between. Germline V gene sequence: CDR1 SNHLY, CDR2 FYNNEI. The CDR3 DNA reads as TGTGCCAGCAGTGATGGGGGGGAAGGCTACACCTTC. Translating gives CASSDGGEGYTF.

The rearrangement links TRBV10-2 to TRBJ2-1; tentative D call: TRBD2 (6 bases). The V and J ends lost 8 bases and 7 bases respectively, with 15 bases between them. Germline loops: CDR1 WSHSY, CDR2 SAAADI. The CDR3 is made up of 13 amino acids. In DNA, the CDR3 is TGCGCCAGCCAGCTTCTAGCGTGGAATGAGCAGTTCTTC. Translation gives CASQLLAWNEQFF.

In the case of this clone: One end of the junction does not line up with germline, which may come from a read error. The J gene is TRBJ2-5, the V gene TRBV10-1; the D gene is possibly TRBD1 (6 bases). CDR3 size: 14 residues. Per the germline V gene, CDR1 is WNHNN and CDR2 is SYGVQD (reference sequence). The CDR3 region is CASSKSARGKTQYF. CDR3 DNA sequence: TGCGCCAGCAGTAAGTCCGCCAGGGGAAAGACCCAGTACTTC.

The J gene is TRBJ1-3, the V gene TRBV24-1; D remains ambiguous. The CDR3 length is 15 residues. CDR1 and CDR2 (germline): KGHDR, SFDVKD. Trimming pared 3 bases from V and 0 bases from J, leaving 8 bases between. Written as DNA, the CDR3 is TGTGCCACCAGTGATGGTCTTAGCTCTGGAAACACCATATATTTT. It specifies CATSDGLSSGNTIYF.

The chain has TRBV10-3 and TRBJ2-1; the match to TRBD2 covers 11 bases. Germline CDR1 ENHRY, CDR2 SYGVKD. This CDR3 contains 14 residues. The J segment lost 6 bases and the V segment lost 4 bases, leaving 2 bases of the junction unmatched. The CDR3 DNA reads TGTGCCATCAGTGCTAGCGGGGGGACCAATGAGCAGTTCTTC. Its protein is CAISASGGTNEQFF.

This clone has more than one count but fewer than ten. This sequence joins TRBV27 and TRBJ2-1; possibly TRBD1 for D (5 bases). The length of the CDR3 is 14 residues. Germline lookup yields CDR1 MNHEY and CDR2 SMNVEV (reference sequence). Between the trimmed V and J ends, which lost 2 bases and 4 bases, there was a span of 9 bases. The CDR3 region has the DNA TGTGCCAGCAGTTTAGGGGCCGGATACAATGAGCAGTTCTTC. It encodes CASSLGAGYNEQFF.

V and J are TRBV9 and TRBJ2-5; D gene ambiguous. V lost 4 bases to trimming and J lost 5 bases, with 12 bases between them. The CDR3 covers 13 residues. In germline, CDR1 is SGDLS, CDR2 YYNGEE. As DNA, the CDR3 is TGTGCCAGCAGCCAGAGTCCCAGGGAGACCCAGTACTTC. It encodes CASSQSPRETQYF.

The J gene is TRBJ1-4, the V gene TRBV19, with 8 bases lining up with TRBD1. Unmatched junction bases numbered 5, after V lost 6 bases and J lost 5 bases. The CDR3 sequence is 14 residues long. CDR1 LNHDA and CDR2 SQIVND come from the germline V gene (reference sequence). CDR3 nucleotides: TGTGCCAGTAGCCATGACAGGGGCAATGAAAAACTGTTTTTT. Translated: CASSHDRGNEKLFF.

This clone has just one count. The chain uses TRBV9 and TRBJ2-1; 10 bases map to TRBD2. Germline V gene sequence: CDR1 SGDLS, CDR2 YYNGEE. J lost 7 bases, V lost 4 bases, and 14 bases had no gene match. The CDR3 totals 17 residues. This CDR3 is CASSIYSGGASSNEQFF. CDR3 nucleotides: TGTGCCAGCAGCATTTACAGCGGGGGGGCTAGTTCGAATGAGCAGTTCTTC. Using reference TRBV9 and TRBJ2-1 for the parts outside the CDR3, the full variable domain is DSGVTQTPKHLITATGQRVTLRCSPRSGDLSVYWYQQSLDQGLQFLIQYYNGEERAKGNILERFSAQQFPDLHSELNLSSLELGDSALYFCASSIYSGGASSNEQFFGPGTRLTVL.

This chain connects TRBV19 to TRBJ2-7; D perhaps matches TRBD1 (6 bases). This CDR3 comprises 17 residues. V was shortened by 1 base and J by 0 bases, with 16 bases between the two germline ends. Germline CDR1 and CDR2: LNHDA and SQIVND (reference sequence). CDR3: CASSIVSGTPSSYEQYV. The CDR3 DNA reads TGTGCCAGTAGTATAGTTTCCGGGACACCGAGCTCCTACGAGCAGTACGTC.

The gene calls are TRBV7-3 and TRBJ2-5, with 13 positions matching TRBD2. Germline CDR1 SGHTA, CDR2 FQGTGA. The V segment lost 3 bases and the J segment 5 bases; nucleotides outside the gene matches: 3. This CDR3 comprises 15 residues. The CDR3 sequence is CASSFLGLAGETQYF. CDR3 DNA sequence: TGTGCCAGCAGCTTTCTGGGACTAGCGGGGGAGACCCAGTACTTC.

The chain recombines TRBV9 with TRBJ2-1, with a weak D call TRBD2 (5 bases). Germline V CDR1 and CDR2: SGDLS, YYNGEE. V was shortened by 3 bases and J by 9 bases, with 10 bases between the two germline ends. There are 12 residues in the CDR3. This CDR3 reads CASSGLAVEQFF. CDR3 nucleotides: TGTGCCAGCAGCGGGCTAGCAGTTGAGCAGTTCTTC.

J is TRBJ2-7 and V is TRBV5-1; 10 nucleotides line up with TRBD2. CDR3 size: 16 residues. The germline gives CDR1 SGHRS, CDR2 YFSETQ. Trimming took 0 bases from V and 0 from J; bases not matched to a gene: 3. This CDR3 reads CASSLALAGDSYEQYV. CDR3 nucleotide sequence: TGCGCCAGCAGCTTGGCCCTAGCGGGGGACTCCTACGAGCAGTACGTC.

Written as DNA, the CDR3 is TGTGCTAGTGGTTTGTTGGCAAAGATGAACACTGAAGCTTTCTTT. This sequence encodes CASGLLAKMNTEAFF. The rearrangement joins TRBV12-5 to TRBJ1-1; no clear D gene. Trimming removed 2 bases from V and 0 bases from J, with 10 bases in between. The CDR3 totals 15 residues. Germline V gene sequence: CDR1 LGHNT, CDR2 FRNRAP.